The table lists the clone carrying this T cell receptor (beta chain) with a few counts. Its antigen remains unidentified. This entry is derived from a study of Ad26.COV2.S vaccination and SARS-CoV-2 variants. Study-wide results and caveats: Assessments of TCR breadth and depth may have underestimated the total T cell responses.

Documented treatment: approximately 18 received Ad26.COV2.S at low or high dose, single or two shots; roughly five received placebo; per-sample allocation not given. Day 63 following the first vaccine or placebo injection was when the samples were taken. It was an adult aged 18-55 years in Boston who was the donor. The vaccine antigen was prefusion-stabilized Wuhan SARS-CoV-2 spike. Sequencing was performed with immunoSEQ multiplex PCR; in TCRdb, only in-frame clones are kept and a portion is missing. The data show around 370,000 clones, with approximately 81% seen just once and 3% to 4% held by the top ten. The germline gives CDR1 PRHDT, CDR2 FYEKMQ (reference sequence). V was pared by 2 bases and J by 5 bases, with 15 bases between. The CDR3 has 15 amino acids.

This TCR was sampled from a person between 18 and 59 years old who received the Ad26.COV2.S COVID-19 vaccine or a placebo. The chain recombines TRBV13 with TRBJ2-5; a weak D match, TRBD2 (5 bases). The source material was peripheral blood, sampled in a trial of Ad26.COV2.S vaccine versus placebo. The CDR3 DNA reads TGTGCCAGCAGCTTAAGACACCTCGGGGTTGAGACCCAGTACTTC. It codes for CASSLRHLGVETQYF.